These 7 T cell receptor beta chains came from one sample sequenced in a study of tumor and adjacent non-tumor tissue in lung cancer. RNA was extracted from bulk tissue without any cell sorting. TCRbeta libraries were built with three rounds of nested PCR, modified from ARM-PCR. TCRdb re-analysed the multiplex PCR reads in MiXCR, keeping a single row per CDR3 protein. Of approximately 86,000 distinct CDR3 sequences listed, 72% are singletons. The sample taken for sequencing was lung tumor tissue. The receptors come from a woman between 40 and 55 years old with non-small cell lung cancer.

Of note for this clonotype: An end of the junction differs from the germline gene, which may be a read error. The genes are TRBV7-8 and TRBJ2-1; D remains unclear. Germline CDR1 SGHVS, CDR2 FQNEAQ. CDR3 length: 14 residues. CDR3 amino acids: CASSLAVDVGEQFF. The CDR3, as DNA: TGTGCGAGCAGCTTAGCCGTGGATGTGGGGGAGCAGTTCTTC.

The chain links TRBV25-1 to TRBJ2-6; perhaps TRBD2 as D (5 bases). Germline V CDR1 and CDR2: MGHDK, SYGVNS. V lost 4 bases, J lost 1 base, and 17 bases lay in between. The CDR3 is 18 residues long. The CDR3 DNA reads TGTGCCAGCAGTGGAGGGCGGTCTTACGTTTCTGGGGCCAACGTCCTGACTTTC. Protein: CASSGGRSYVSGANVLTF.

Notes on this clonotype: This may be a read error: a much more frequent sequence differs by one nucleotide. CDR3 residues: CASWSGRAGTETQYF. CDR3 bases: TGCGCCAGCTGGAGCGGGAGGGCCGGCACAGAAACGCAGTATTTT. The J gene is TRBJ2-3, the V gene TRBV10-2; 10 nucleotides line up with TRBD2. CDR3 length: 15 amino acids. Germline-derived CDR1 and CDR2 are WSHSY and SAAADI.

Regarding this clonotype: A junction end diverges from the germline sequence, so it may reflect a read error. This chain joins TRBV5-1 and TRBJ1-5; weak D call: TRBD1 (6 bases). Germline V gene data show CDR1 as SGHRS and CDR2 as YFSETQ. The CDR3 sequence is 14 residues long. CDR3 in amino acids: CAGSADSGDQPQHF. The CDR3 DNA sequence: TGTGCCGGCAGCGCGGACAGTGGAGATCAGCCCCAGCATTTT.

Notes on this clonotype: A read error may produce the germline difference seen at one junction end. The chain has TRBV4-2 and TRBJ2-7; the D gene is possibly TRBD1 (7 bases). The length of the CDR3 is 18 residues. Germline V gene sequence: CDR1 LGHNA, CDR2 YNFKEQ. Written as DNA, the CDR3 is TGTACCAGCAGCCAAGATTATGCTAGCAGGGGGGTTACCTACGAGCAGTACTTC. This sequence encodes CTSSQDYASRGVTYEQYF.

Comment on this clonotype: Relative to the germline gene, one junction end is altered; a read error may explain this. The V and J genes are TRBV29-1 and TRBJ1-1; tentative D call: TRBD1 (6 bases). Germline V gene lookup returns CDR1 SQVTM and CDR2 ANQGSEA. The CDR3 covers 18 residues. CDR3 coding DNA: TGCAGTGTTGAAGGGGGGTTCAGCAGGGGAGAGATTGACGCTGAAGCTTTCTTT. Its translation is CSVEGGFSRGEIDAEAFF.

V and J are TRBV6-1 and TRBJ2-2; D possibly corresponds to TRBD1 (6 bases). Looked up from germline, CDR1 is MNHNS and CDR2 is SASEGT. V shed 11 bases and J shed 7 bases, with 17 bases lying between them. The CDR3 has 13 amino acids. CDR3 nucleotides: TGTGCCGGCAAGCACAGGGCGGGCGGGGAGCTGTTTTTT. Protein sequence: CAGKHRAGGELFF.